The T cell receptor beta chain described here comes from a study of blood T cell repertoires in COVID-19. Study context: Sources were T cells, B-cell-depleted T cells, or PBMCs; the material itself was cDNA or gDNA.

The protocol was immunoSEQ multiplex PCR, while the TCRdb copy is restricted to in-frame clones and leaves out a portion. The sample records about 290,000 clones, roughly 89% being singletons. This CDR3 has 14 amino acids. J was trimmed by 7 bases and V by 7 bases; bases with no gene match: 12. Germline V gene sequence: CDR1 SGHRS, CDR2 YFSETQ. The sequenced sample was peripheral blood. The clonotype comes from a woman aged 25 to 45 with COVID-19, enrolled during active disease. The chain carries TRBV5-1 and TRBJ2-7, with TRBD1 matching 9 bases. The CDR3 bases are TGCGCCAGCGAGCCCGGGACAGGGATAGGAGAGCAGTACTTC. Protein: CASEPGTGIGEQYF.